The 13 T cell receptor beta chains below were found in one sample sequenced in a study of monozygotic twins with cystic fibrosis. The method was immunoSEQ multiplex PCR; TCRdb's version includes in-frame clones alone and lacks a portion of them. The table has approximately 21,000 clones, around nine tenths seen once; the top ten hold approximately 1.2%. The sequenced sample was blood. The receptors here all came from a woman younger than 45 with cystic fibrosis.

This rearrangement joins TRBV19 to TRBJ2-6, with D perhaps matching TRBD1 or TRBD2 (5 bases each). The V gene's germline CDR1 is LNHDA and CDR2 SQIVND (reference sequence). Trimming took 6 bases from V and 2 from J, leaving 8 bases between them. The CDR3 consists of 14 residues. The CDR3, as DNA: TGTGCCAGTAGGCCGGGGCCTGGGGCCAACGTCCTGACTTTC. Protein sequence: CASRPGPGANVLTF.

The CDR3 sequence is CASTLEGLGTDTQYF. DNA for the CDR3: TGTGCCAGTACCCTGGAGGGACTAGGGACAGATACGCAGTATTTT. The chain has TRBV19 and TRBJ2-3; 8 nucleotides match TRBD2. Germline CDR1 reads LNHDA; CDR2 reads SQIVND (reference sequence). The CDR3 loop spans 15 amino acids. V trimming: 7 bases; J trimming: 3 bases; junction bases outside the gene matches: 9.

This chain uses TRBV7-6 with TRBJ1-6; 8 nucleotides align to TRBD1. This CDR3 comprises 14 residues. Germline V lookup: CDR1 SGHVS, CDR2 FNYEAQ. V lost 5 bases and J lost 14; bases outside the gene matches: 11. DNA of the CDR3: TGTGCCAGCAGCCGGGACAGGTCGCTAGGGGCCCTCCACTTT. The encoded protein is CASSRDRSLGALHF. Full variable domain (rest looked up from reference TRBV7-6 and TRBJ1-6): GAGVSQSPRYKVTKRGQDVALRCDPISGHVSLYWYRQALGQGPEFLTYFNYEAQQDKSGLPNDRFSAERPEGSISTLTIQRTEQRDSAMYRCASSRDRSLGALHFGNGTRLTVT.

The rearrangement joins TRBV30 to TRBJ2-3; 7 bases are shared with TRBD2. The germline V gene encodes CDR1 GTSNPN and CDR2 SVGIG (reference sequence). V shed 5 bases, J shed 2 bases, and the junction held 16 bases outside the gene matches. The CDR3 is made up of 17 amino acids. Written as DNA, the CDR3 is TGTGCCTGGGGCCGAACGAGCGGGGCCGACTTCACAGATACGCAGTATTTT. Translated: CAWGRTSGADFTDTQYF.

The chain combines TRBV19 with TRBJ2-3, with 7 positions matching TRBD1. This CDR3 contains 14 residues. Germline assignment: CDR1 LNHDA and CDR2 SQIVND (reference sequence). Trimming at V came to 2 bases and at J to 5 bases, leaving 4 bases not matched to a gene. CDR3 residues: CASSIQGVEDTQYF. The CDR3 nucleotides are TGTGCCAGTAGTATACAGGGGGTAGAAGATACGCAGTATTTT.

The gene calls are TRBV27 and TRBJ2-3; D is unresolved. CDR3 size: 14 residues. The germline CDR1 and CDR2 sequences are MNHEY and SMNVEV (reference sequence). V dropped 5 bases and J dropped 4 bases, with 13 bases sitting between them. In DNA form, the CDR3 reads TGTGCCAGCAGTCCCCTAGGCTACGCAGATACGCAGTATTTT. Translated, it gives CASSPLGYADTQYF.

This chain joins TRBV6-5 and TRBJ2-7; D is perhaps TRBD1 (6 bases). Trimming cost V 6 bases and J 9 bases, with 24 bases left between them. This CDR3 is built from 15 residues. Germline V lookup: CDR1 MNHEY, CDR2 SVGAGI. The CDR3 spells CASRNTGTSYDGQYF. In DNA form, the CDR3 reads TGTGCCAGCAGGAATACCGGGACAAGTTACGACGGGCAGTACTTC.

CDR3 in amino acids: CASSYGGEGTEAFF. The CDR3 DNA reads as TGCGCCAGCAGTTACGGTGGGGAGGGCACTGAAGCTTTCTTT. This chain joins TRBV5-1 and TRBJ1-1; D is uncertain. Germline V lookup: CDR1 SGHRS, CDR2 YFSETQ. V gave up 5 bases and J gave up 4 bases, with 15 bases separating them. This CDR3 is 14 amino acids long.

V gene TRBV6-6 combines with J gene TRBJ1-2; 8 bases map to TRBD1. Germline V gives CDR1 MNHNY, CDR2 SVGAGI (reference sequence). J was trimmed by 2 bases and V by 8 bases; bases with no gene match: 4. The CDR3 totals 13 residues. The CDR3 region has the DNA TGTGCCAGCGACAGGGGCTTAAACTATGGCTACACCTTC. This codes for CASDRGLNYGYTF.

The chain recombines TRBV7-8 with TRBJ1-4; 7 nucleotides line up with TRBD1. CDR1 and CDR2 from the germline V gene are SGHVS and FQNEAQ. The V segment lost 1 base and the J segment 7 bases; nucleotides outside the gene matches: 6. This CDR3 has 15 amino acids. CDR3: CASSLGDREVEKLFF. The CDR3 DNA follows: TGTGCCAGCAGCTTAGGCGACAGGGAGGTTGAAAAACTGTTTTTT. The full variable domain, rest sourced from reference TRBV7-8 and TRBJ1-4, is GAGVSQSPRYKVAKRGQDVALRCDPISGHVSLFWYQQALGQGPEFLTYFQNEAQLDKSGLPSDRFFAERPEGSVSTLKIQRTQQEDSAVYLCASSLGDREVEKLFFGSGTQLSVL.

The chain links TRBV6-1 to TRBJ2-7, with TRBD1 matching over 7 bases. The V segment lost 4 bases and the J segment 3 bases; nucleotides outside the gene matches: 18. The CDR3 has 18 residues. Germline V gene data show CDR1 as MNHNS and CDR2 as SASEGT. Here the CDR3 DNA reads TGTGCCAGCAGTGTTTACGAGACAGGGAAGGAGTGGAGCTACGAGCAGTACTTC. It encodes CASSVYETGKEWSYEQYF.

The CDR3 DNA sequence: TGTGCCAGCAGCCCGACGACAGGGGAAGAGACCCAGTACTTC. The encoded protein is CASSPTTGEETQYF. This chain uses TRBV7-9 with TRBJ2-5; 8 bases map to TRBD1. The V gene end was trimmed by 5 bases and the J gene end by 3 bases; junction bases not matched to a gene: 5. The CDR3 runs 14 residues. The V gene's germline CDR1 is SEHNR and CDR2 FQNEAQ (reference sequence).

The rearrangement uses TRBV7-2 and TRBJ1-5, with D perhaps TRBD1 (6 bases). V was shortened by 3 bases and J by 4 bases, with 16 bases between the two germline ends. This CDR3 has 16 amino acids. The V gene's germline CDR1 is SGHTA and CDR2 FQGNSA. For the CDR3, the DNA is TGTGCCAGCAGCTTGGGGGGGACACTAGAAAATCAGCCCCAGCATTTT. It codes for CASSLGGTLENQPQHF.